This TCR beta chain was profiled in a study of cytomegalovirus exposure and HLA in healthy donors. Only in-frame clones appear in the TCRdb table, and some are missing; sequencing was by immunoSEQ multiplex PCR. This table holds 150,000 or so clones, around four fifths found once. As for this clone: Its antigen remains unidentified.

V was pared by 1 base and J by 2 bases, with 7 bases of the junction left unmatched. This CDR3 is built from 15 residues. CDR1 SQVTM and CDR2 ANQGSEA come from the germline V gene. General study points: In the approximately 130 validation repertoires, a later analysis found that first-cohort TCR clusters tended to co-occur.

The specimen was PBMCs. V and J are TRBV29-1 and TRBJ1-2; 7 nucleotides agree with TRBD1. This clonotype was obtained from a man aged 30-40 years in good health and CMV-seropositive. The CDR3 DNA reads as TGCAGCGTTGAAGGACTACAGGGGTTAAACTATGGCTACACCTTC. Encoded protein: CSVEGLQGLNYGYTF.